Below, 26 T cell receptor beta chains from the same sample are listed, as sequenced in a study of early T cells in non-severe SARS-CoV-2 infection. Using its own MiXCR run on the 5' RACE reads, TCRdb lists one record per CDR3 protein. The table records more than 80,000 distinct CDR3 sequences, 9.5% to 12% of them present only once. The sequencing sample was made of whole blood. The origin of the receptors is an adult who was a healthcare worker with PCR-confirmed SARS-CoV-2 infection or an uninfected control (not recorded which).

The V call is TRBV29-1, the J call TRBJ1-2; D is undetermined. V gave up 3 bases and J gave up 1 base, with 9 bases separating them. Germline V gene data show CDR1 as SQVTM and CDR2 as ANQGSEA. This CDR3 region has 13 residues. DNA of the CDR3: TGCAGCGTTGAGGAGGCAGTTAACTATGGCTACACCTTC. Translated: CSVEEAVNYGYTF.

This clonotype was recorded a few times. The V and J genes are TRBV7-2 and TRBJ2-2; D call uncertain. V gave up 3 bases and J gave up 5 bases, with 16 bases separating them. CDR1 SGHTA and CDR2 FQGNSA come from the germline V gene. The CDR3 covers 16 residues. The CDR3 region is CASSFRRQWMTGELFF. The CDR3 region has the DNA TGTGCCAGCAGCTTTAGGAGACAATGGATGACCGGGGAGCTGTTTTTT.

This clonotype was recorded a few times. The V and J genes are TRBV12-3 or TRBV12-4 and TRBJ1-5; D is undetermined. V lost 6 bases and J 5 bases, leaving 14 bases between the germline ends. This CDR3 spans 14 amino acids. CDR3 in amino acids: CASSPIGIDQPQHF. The CDR3 DNA is TGTGCCAGCAGCCCTATCGGCATCGATCAGCCCCAGCATTTT.

In its sample, this clonotype was seen many times. The rearrangement uses TRBV12-3 or TRBV12-4 and TRBJ2-7; TRBD1 or TRBD2 may be the D gene (6 bases each). Between the trimmed V and J ends, which lost 5 bases and 4 bases, there was a span of 15 bases. CDR3 size: 14 residues. The CDR3 bases are TGTGCCAGCAGTACAGAGGGGGGAGGTTACGAGCAGTACTTC. Translated: CASSTEGGGYEQYF.

V usage is TRBV2 and J usage is TRBJ2-1; D is ambiguous. This CDR3 has 13 residues. Trimming cost V 6 bases and J 2 bases, with 8 bases left between them. Looked up from germline, CDR1 is SNHLY and CDR2 is FYNNEI. The CDR3 sequence is CASSHYPYNEQFF. CDR3 bases: TGTGCCAGCAGCCACTACCCCTACAATGAGCAGTTCTTC.

This chain connects TRBV4-1 to TRBJ2-7, with TRBD1 as a possible D gene (6 bases). The CDR3 is 14 amino acids. The V and J ends lost 6 bases and 1 base respectively, with 13 bases between them. CDR1 is MGHRA and CDR2 is YSYEKL in the germline V gene. Here the CDR3 reads CASSDTRGSYEQYF. DNA for the CDR3: TGCGCCAGCAGTGATACAAGGGGGTCCTACGAGCAGTACTTC.

This clonotype appeared a few times. The chain is built from TRBV5-1 and TRBJ2-7, with D possibly TRBD2 on 7 matching bases. This CDR3 has 15 amino acids. Germline CDR1 SGHRS, CDR2 YFSETQ. V shed 4 bases and J shed 5 bases, with 19 bases lying between them. CDR3 sequence: CASSPGEGGFHEQYF. The CDR3, as DNA: TGCGCCAGCAGCCCCGGGGAGGGGGGATTCCACGAGCAGTACTTC.

The V call is TRBV5-1, the J call TRBJ2-3, with TRBD2 matching 9 bases. Germline trimming cut 5 bases from V and 10 bases from J; bases unmatched to any gene: 11. The V gene's germline CDR1 is SGHRS and CDR2 YFSETQ. The length of the CDR3 is 14 residues. The CDR3 loop reads CASRASSGTLAQYF. CDR3 sequence (DNA): TGCGCCAGCAGAGCCTCTAGCGGGACACTCGCGCAGTATTTT.

The rearrangement joins TRBV29-1 to TRBJ2-5; possible D gene TRBD2, 7 bases. Trimming shortened V by 6 bases and J by 5 bases, and 10 bases separated the two germline ends. The CDR3 length is 11 residues. Germline values: CDR1 SQVTM, CDR2 ANQGSEA. The CDR3 nucleotides read TGCAGCGTGGGGGGGCTGGAGACCCAGTACTTC. Amino acids: CSVGGLETQYF.

The chain couples TRBV7-8 to TRBJ2-5, with 10 bases lining up with TRBD2. This CDR3 comprises 15 residues. The ends lost 3 bases at V and 4 bases at J; junction bases unmatched: 5. Germline lookup yields CDR1 SGHVS and CDR2 FQNEAQ. CDR3 DNA: TGTGCCAGCAGCTTCCTGAGCGGGGGGGCAGAGACCCAGTACTTC. It specifies CASSFLSGGAETQYF.

The sample holds many counts of this clonotype. The chain carries TRBV7-9 and TRBJ1-1, with D possibly matching TRBD1 (6 bases). The germline gives CDR1 SEHNR, CDR2 FQNEAQ (reference sequence). This CDR3 is built from 14 residues. With 5 bases removed from V and 3 bases from J, the gap between germline ends came to 13 bases. The CDR3 loop reads CASSIPPGDTEAFF. The CDR3 DNA reads TGTGCCAGCAGCATTCCCCCAGGGGACACTGAAGCTTTCTTT. Drawing the rest from reference TRBV7-9 and TRBJ1-1, the complete variable domain is DTGVSQNPRHKITKRGQNVTFRCDPISEHNRLYWYRQTLGQGPEFLTYFQNEAQLEKSRLLSDRFSAERPKGSFSTLEIQRTEQGDSAMYLCASSIPPGDTEAFFGQGTRLTVV.

This clonotype was recorded many times. This chain uses TRBV6-5 with TRBJ1-2; no clear D gene. Germline V gene data show CDR1 as MNHEY and CDR2 as SVGAGI. This CDR3 region has 14 residues. Trimming removed 1 base at V and 4 bases at J, with 10 bases between. The CDR3 DNA follows: TGTGCCAGCAGTTACTACTCCCGGGGCTATGGCTACACCTTC. This sequence encodes CASSYYSRGYGYTF.

The chain uses TRBV19 and TRBJ2-2; 13 bases agree with TRBD2. The CDR3 loop spans 15 amino acids. Losses at the gene ends were 6 bases for V and 8 bases for J; bases not matched to a gene: 6. Germline CDR1 and CDR2: LNHDA and SQIVND (reference sequence). CDR3 amino acids: CASSPRTSGRGELFF. CDR3 coding DNA: TGTGCCAGTAGCCCCAGGACTAGCGGGAGAGGGGAGCTGTTTTTT.

This clonotype was picked up a small number of times. The V call is TRBV7-8, the J call TRBJ2-7; perhaps TRBD1 as D (6 bases). V shed 5 bases and J shed 4 bases, with 24 bases lying between them. CDR3 length equals 17 residues. The germline gives CDR1 SGHVS, CDR2 FQNEAQ. CDR3 sequence: CASSTPIQGSFLYEQYF. Written as DNA, the CDR3 is TGTGCCAGCAGCACCCCGATACAGGGCTCATTCCTTTACGAGCAGTACTTC.

This sequence joins TRBV21-1 and TRBJ2-2; the table names TRBD1, a call not compared with the DNA. TRBV21-1 constitutes a pseudogene. The CDR3 contains 15 residues. CDR3 nucleotide sequence: TGTGCCAGCAGCCCGACGGGGCAAAACACCGGGGAGCTGTTTTTT. This sequence encodes CASSPTGQNTGELFF.

This clonotype was seen many times. The chain recombines TRBV5-6 with TRBJ2-5; D uncertain. CDR3 length: 13 residues. V lost 4 bases, J lost 2 bases, and 9 bases lay in between. Germline assignment: CDR1 SGHDT and CDR2 YYEEEE. CDR3 protein: CASSVYVQETQYF. The CDR3 nucleotides are TGTGCCAGCAGCGTTTACGTACAAGAGACCCAGTACTTC.

This clonotype was seen ten or more times. This rearrangement joins TRBV5-1 to TRBJ2-7, with a tentative D call TRBD2 (6 bases). V lost 4 bases to trimming and J lost 0 bases, with 14 bases between them. The CDR3 extends over 15 amino acids. Germline V CDR1 and CDR2: SGHRS, YFSETQ. This chain's CDR3 is CASSPGSSVSYEQYF. CDR3 in DNA: TGCGCCAGCAGCCCGGGGTCTAGCGTCTCCTACGAGCAGTACTTC.

This clonotype showed up just a few times. The chain combines TRBV18 with TRBJ2-1, with D perhaps matching TRBD1 (6 bases). The CDR3 covers 17 residues. Trimming stripped 4 bases from V and 8 bases from J, with 24 bases between. Germline V gene lookup returns CDR1 KGHSH and CDR2 LQKENI. The DNA for the CDR3 is TGTGCCAGCTCACACACGTACAGGGAAAGATCCCGGGATGAGCAGTTCTTC. Its translation is CASSHTYRERSRDEQFF. The whole variable domain, filled in from reference TRBV18 and TRBJ2-1, reads NAGVMQNPRHLVRRRGQEARLRCSPMKGHSHVYWYRQLPEEGLKFMVYLQKENIIDESGMPKERFSAEFPKEGPSILRIQQVVRGDSAAYFCASSHTYRERSRDEQFFGPGTRLTVL.

This clonotype was recorded a few times. The chain combines TRBV29-1 with TRBJ2-7, with TRBD1 matching over 8 bases. Germline CDR1 SQVTM, CDR2 ANQGSEA. The CDR3 totals 13 residues. The J segment lost 3 bases and the V segment lost 6 bases, leaving 7 bases of the junction unmatched. CDR3 loop: CSVAIGQGYEQYF. The CDR3 nucleotides read TGCAGCGTGGCCATAGGACAGGGCTACGAGCAGTACTTC.

This clonotype was counted ten times or more. V gene TRBV20-1 combines with J gene TRBJ1-5; unclear D gene. Germline V gives CDR1 DFQATT, CDR2 SNEGSKA (reference sequence). Between the trimmed V and J ends, which lost 3 bases and 3 bases, there was a span of 15 bases. There are 15 residues in the CDR3. As DNA, the CDR3 is TGCAGTGCTAGTCCCCTCCTCACATACAATCAGCCCCAGCATTTT. Protein sequence: CSASPLLTYNQPQHF.

V usage is TRBV3-1 and J usage is TRBJ2-7; perhaps TRBD1 as D (7 bases). Trimming took off 4 bases at V and 0 bases at J, with 13 bases between the two ends. Looked up from germline, CDR1 is LGHDT and CDR2 is YNNKEL (reference sequence). The CDR3 extends over 15 amino acids. In DNA form, the CDR3 reads TGTGCCAGCAGCCGCGCGGGACAGAGCTCCTACGAGCAGTACTTC. This gives the protein CASSRAGQSSYEQYF.

The chain is built from TRBV9 and TRBJ2-7; 11 bases map to TRBD2. The length of the CDR3 is 14 residues. Germline CDR1 and CDR2: SGDLS and YYNGEE. V gave up 0 bases and J gave up 4 bases; unmatched junction bases: 0. The DNA of the CDR3 is TGTGCCAGCAGCGTAGTAGCGGGAGGGTACGAGCAGTACTTC. Translated: CASSVVAGGYEQYF. The whole variable domain, filled in from reference TRBV9 and TRBJ2-7, reads DSGVTQTPKHLITATGQRVTLRCSPRSGDLSVYWYQQSLDQGLQFLIQYYNGEERAKGNILERFSAQQFPDLHSELNLSSLELGDSALYFCASSVVAGGYEQYFGPGTRLTVT.

This clonotype was observed a handful of times. The V call is TRBV4-1, the J call TRBJ2-3; D unclear. Germline CDR1 and CDR2: MGHRA and YSYEKL. V lost 2 bases and J lost 4, with 10 bases in between. CDR3 size: 14 residues. CDR3 sequence: CASSQTSNADTQYF. The CDR3 DNA reads TGCGCCAGCAGCCAAACCTCCAATGCAGATACGCAGTATTTT.

The chain couples TRBV29-1 to TRBJ2-2; no firm D call. Trimming cost V 3 bases and J 0 bases, with 8 bases left between them. Germline loops: CDR1 SQVTM, CDR2 ANQGSEA. CDR3 length: 14 residues. The CDR3 protein is CSVEYITNTGELFF. CDR3 coding DNA: TGCAGCGTTGAGTATATTACGAACACCGGGGAGCTGTTTTTT.

This clonotype came up a few times. The chain recombines TRBV20-1 with TRBJ2-6; D is ambiguous. The V gene's germline CDR1 is DFQATT and CDR2 SNEGSKA (reference sequence). V lost 1 base and J lost 1, with 5 bases in between. The CDR3 contains 14 residues. The CDR3 region is CSARGTSGANVLTF. The DNA of the CDR3 is TGCAGTGCTAGAGGTACTTCTGGGGCCAACGTCCTGACTTTC.

This clonotype was recorded at least ten times. V is TRBV6-2 or TRBV6-3 and J is TRBJ1-1; tentative D call: TRBD1 (5 bases). With 2 bases removed from V and 4 bases from J, the gap between germline ends came to 8 bases. CDR1 and CDR2 (germline): MNHEY, SVGEGT. The CDR3 has 13 residues. CDR3 region: CASSYRGGTEAFF. The CDR3 region has the DNA TGTGCCAGCAGTTACAGGGGCGGCACTGAAGCTTTCTTT.